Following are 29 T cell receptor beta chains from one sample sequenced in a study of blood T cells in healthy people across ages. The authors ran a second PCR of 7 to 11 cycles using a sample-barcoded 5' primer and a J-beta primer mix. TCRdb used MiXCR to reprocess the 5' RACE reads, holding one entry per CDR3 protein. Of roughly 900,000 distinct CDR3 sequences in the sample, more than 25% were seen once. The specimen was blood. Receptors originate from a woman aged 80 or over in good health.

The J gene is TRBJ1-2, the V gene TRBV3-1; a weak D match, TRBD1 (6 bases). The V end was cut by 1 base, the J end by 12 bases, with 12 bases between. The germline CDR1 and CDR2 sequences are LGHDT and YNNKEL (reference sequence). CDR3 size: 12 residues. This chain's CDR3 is CASSQGTVVHTF. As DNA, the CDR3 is TGTGCCAGCAGCCAAGGGACAGTAGTCCACACCTTC.

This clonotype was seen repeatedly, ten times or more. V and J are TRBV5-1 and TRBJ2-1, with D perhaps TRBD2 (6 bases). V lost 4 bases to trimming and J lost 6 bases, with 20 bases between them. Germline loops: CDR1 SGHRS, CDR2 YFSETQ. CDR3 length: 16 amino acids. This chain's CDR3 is CASSPAEGIEGNEQFF. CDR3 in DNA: TGCGCCAGCAGCCCGGCGGAGGGGATAGAGGGCAATGAGCAGTTCTTC.

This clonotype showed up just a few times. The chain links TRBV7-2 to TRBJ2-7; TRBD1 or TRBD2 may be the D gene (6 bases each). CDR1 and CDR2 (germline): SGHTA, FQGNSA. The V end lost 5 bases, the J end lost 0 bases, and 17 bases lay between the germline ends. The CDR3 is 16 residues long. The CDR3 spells CASSRVGGLSSYEQYF. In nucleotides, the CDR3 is TGTGCCAGCAGCCGAGTGGGGGGCCTCAGCTCCTACGAGCAGTACTTC.

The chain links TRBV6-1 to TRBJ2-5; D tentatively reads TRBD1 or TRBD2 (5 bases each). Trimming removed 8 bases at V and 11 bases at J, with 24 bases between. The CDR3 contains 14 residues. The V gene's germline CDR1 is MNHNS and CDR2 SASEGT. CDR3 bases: TGTGCCAGCCGAATAATCGGGGCGGGTAATGAGCAGTACTTC. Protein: CASRIIGAGNEQYF.

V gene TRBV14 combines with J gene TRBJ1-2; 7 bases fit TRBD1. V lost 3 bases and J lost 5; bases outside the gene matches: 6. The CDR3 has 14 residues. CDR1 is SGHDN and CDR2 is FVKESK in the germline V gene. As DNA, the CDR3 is TGTGCCAGCAGCCATCAGGGGGGAGTATATGGCTACACCTTC. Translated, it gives CASSHQGGVYGYTF.

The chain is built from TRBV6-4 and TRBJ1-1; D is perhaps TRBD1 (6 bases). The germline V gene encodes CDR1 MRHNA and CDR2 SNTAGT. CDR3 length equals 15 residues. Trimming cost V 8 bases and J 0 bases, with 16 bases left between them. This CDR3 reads CASPGQTEMNTEAFF. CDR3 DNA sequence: TGTGCCAGCCCCGGACAGACGGAAATGAACACTGAAGCTTTCTTT.

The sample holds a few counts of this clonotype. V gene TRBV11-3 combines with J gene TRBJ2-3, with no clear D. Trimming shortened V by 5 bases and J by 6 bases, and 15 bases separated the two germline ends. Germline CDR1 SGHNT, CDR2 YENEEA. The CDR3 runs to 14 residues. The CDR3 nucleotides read TGTGCCAGCAGCGGTCGCAGCCCCAAGGATACGCAGTATTTT. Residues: CASSGRSPKDTQYF.

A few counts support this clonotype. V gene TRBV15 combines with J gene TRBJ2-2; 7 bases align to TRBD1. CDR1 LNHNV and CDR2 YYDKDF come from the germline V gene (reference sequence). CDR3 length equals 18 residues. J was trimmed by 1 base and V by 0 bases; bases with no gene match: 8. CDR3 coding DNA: TGTGCCACCAGCAGAGATAGCCCACAGGGGTGGAACACCGGGGAGCTGTTTTTT. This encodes CATSRDSPQGWNTGELFF.

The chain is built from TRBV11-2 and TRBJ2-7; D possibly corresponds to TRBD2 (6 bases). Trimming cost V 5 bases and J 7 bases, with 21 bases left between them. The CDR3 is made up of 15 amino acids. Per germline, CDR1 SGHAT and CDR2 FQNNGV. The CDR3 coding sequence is TGTGCCAGCAGCACCTCTCCAGGGACTTACAATGAGCAGTACTTC. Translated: CASSTSPGTYNEQYF.

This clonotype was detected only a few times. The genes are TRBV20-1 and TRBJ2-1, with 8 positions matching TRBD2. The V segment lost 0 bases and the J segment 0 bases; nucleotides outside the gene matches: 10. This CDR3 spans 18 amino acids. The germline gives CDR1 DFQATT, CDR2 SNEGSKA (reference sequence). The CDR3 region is CSARDRIAGSFSYNEQFF. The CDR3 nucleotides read TGCAGTGCTAGAGATCGAATAGCGGGGAGCTTCTCCTACAATGAGCAGTTCTTC.

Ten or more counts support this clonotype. The CDR3, as DNA: TGTGCCAGCCAAGCAGGTATGAACACTGAAGCTTTCTTT. Amino acid sequence: CASQAGMNTEAFF. The V call is TRBV12-3 or TRBV12-4, the J call TRBJ1-1; D is undetermined. Between the trimmed V and J ends, which lost 8 bases and 0 bases, there was a span of 10 bases. This CDR3 has 13 amino acids.

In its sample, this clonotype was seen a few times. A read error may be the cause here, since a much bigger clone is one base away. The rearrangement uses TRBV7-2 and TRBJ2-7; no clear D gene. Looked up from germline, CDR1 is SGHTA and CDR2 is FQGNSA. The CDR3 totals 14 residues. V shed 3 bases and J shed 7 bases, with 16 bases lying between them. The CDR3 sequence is CASSFEADYNEQYF. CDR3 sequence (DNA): TGTGCCAGCAGCTTTGAGGCGGATTACAATGAGCAGTACTTC. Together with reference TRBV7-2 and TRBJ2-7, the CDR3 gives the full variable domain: GAGVSQSPSNKVTEKGKDVELRCDPISGHTALYWYRQSLGQGLEFLIYFQGNSAPDKSGLPSDRFSAERTGGSVSTLTIQRTQQEDSAVYLCASSFEADYNEQYFGPGTRLTVT.

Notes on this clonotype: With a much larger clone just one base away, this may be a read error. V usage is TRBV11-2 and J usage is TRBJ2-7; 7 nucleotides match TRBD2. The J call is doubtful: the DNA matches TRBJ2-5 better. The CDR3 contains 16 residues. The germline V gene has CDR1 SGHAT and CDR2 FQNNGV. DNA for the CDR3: TGTGCCAGCAGCTTATGGGGGAGGGTCCGTGGAGAGACCCAGTACTTC. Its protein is CASSLWGRVRGETQYF.

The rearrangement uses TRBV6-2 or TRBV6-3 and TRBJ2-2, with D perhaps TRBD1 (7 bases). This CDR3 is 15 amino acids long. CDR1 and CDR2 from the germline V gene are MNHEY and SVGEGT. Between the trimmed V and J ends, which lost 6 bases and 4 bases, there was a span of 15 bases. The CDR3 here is CASRGGTALTGELFF. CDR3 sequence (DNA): TGTGCCAGCAGAGGCGGGACAGCGCTCACCGGGGAGCTGTTTTTT.

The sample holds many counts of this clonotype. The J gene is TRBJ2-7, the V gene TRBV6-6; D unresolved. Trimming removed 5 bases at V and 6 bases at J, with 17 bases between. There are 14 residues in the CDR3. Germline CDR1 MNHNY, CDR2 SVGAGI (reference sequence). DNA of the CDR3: TGTGCCAGCAGTATCGGCGGACGATTGAGCGAGCAGTACTTC. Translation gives CASSIGGRLSEQYF.

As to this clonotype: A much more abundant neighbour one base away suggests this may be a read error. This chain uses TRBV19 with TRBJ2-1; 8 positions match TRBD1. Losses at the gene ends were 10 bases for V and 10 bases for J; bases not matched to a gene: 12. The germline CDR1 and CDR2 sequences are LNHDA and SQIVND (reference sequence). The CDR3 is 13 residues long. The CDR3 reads CATLGQGAYEQFF. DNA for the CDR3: TGTGCCACTCTCGGACAGGGCGCGTACGAGCAGTTCTTC.

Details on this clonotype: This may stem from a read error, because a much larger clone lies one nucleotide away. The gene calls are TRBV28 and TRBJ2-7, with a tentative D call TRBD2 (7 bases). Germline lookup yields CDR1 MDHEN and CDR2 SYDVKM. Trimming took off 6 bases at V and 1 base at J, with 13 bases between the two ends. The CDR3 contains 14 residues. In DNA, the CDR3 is TGTGCCAGCAGGTTAAGGGGGGGTTCCTACGAGCAGTACTTC. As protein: CASRLRGGSYEQYF.

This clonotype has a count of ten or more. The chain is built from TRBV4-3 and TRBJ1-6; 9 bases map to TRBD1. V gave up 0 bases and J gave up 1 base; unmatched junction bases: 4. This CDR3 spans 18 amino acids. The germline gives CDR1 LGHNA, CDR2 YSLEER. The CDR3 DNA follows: TGCGCCAGCAGCCAAGATTTACAGGGGGCGTCCTATAATTCACCCCTCCACTTT. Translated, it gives CASSQDLQGASYNSPLHF.

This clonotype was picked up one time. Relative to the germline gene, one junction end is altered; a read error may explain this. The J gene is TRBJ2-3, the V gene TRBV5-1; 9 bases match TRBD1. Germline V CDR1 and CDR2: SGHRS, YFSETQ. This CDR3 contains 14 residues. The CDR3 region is CASSPDRGTDAQYF. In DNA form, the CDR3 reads TGCGCCAGTAGCCCGGACAGGGGCACAGATGCGCAGTATTTT.

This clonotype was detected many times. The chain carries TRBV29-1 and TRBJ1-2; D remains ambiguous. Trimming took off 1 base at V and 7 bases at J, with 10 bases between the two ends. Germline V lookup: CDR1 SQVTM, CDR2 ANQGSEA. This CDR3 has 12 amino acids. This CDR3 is CSVEVYQVGYTF. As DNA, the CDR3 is TGCAGCGTTGAAGTATATCAGGTTGGCTACACCTTC.

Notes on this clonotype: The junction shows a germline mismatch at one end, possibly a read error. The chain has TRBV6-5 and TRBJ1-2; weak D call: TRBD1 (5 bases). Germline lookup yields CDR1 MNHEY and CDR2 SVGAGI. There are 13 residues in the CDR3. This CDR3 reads CTSSSQGHYGYTF. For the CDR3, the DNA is TGTACCAGCAGTTCCCAGGGACACTATGGCTACACCTTC.

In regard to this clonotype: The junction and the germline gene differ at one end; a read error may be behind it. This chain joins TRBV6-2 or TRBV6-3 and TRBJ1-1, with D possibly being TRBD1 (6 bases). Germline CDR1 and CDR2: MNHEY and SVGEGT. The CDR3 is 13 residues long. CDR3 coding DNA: TGTGCCAGCAGTTACGTCAGGGACACTGGAGCTTTCTTT. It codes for CASSYVRDTGAFF.

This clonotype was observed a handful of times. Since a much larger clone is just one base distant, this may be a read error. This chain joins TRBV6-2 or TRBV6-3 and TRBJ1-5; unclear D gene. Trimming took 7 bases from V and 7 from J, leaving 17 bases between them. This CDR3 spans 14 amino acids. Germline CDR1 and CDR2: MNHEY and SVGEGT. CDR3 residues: CASIGRELGQPQHF. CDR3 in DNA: TGTGCCAGCATTGGGAGGGAGTTGGGACAGCCCCAGCATTTT.

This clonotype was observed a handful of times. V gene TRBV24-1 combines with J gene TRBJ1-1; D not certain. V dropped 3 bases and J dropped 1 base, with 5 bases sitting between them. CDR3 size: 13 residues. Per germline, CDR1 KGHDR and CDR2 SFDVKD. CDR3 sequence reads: CATSDAGNTEAFF. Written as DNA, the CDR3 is TGTGCCACCAGTGATGCCGGGAACACTGAAGCTTTCTTT.

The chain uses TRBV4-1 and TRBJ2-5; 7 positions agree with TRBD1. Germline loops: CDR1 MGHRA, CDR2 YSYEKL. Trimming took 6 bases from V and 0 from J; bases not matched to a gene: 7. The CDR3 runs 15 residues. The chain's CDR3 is CASSLGQGDQETQYF. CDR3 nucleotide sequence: TGCGCCAGCAGTCTCGGTCAGGGGGACCAAGAGACCCAGTACTTC.

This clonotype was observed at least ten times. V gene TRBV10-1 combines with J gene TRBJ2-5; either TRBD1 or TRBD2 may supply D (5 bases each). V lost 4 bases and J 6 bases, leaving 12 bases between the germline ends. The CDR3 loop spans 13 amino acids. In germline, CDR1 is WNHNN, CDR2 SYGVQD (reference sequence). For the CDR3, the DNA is TGCGCCAGCAGTGCTGGGGGTCAGAAGACCCAGTACTTC. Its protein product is CASSAGGQKTQYF.

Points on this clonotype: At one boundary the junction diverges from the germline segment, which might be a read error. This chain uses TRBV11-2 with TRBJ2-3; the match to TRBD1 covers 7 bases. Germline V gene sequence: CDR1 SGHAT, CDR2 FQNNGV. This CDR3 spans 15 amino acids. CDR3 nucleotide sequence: TGTACCAGCAGCTTGAAGGGGGCTGGCTCAGATACGCAGTATTTT. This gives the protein CTSSLKGAGSDTQYF.

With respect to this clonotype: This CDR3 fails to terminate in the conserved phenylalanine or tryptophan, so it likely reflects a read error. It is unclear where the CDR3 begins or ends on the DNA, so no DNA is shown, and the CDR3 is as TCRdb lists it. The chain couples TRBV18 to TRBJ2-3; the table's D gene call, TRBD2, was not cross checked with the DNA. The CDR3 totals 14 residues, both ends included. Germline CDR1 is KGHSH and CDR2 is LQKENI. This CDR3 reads CASSLNRDSYEQYS.

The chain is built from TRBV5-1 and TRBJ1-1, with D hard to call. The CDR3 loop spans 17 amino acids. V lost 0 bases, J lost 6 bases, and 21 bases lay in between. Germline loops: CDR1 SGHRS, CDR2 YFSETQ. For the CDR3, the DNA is TGCGCCAGCAGCTTGGTTGTTCGTGGCAGCGTTGGTTCTGAAGCTTTCTTT. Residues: CASSLVVRGSVGSEAFF.